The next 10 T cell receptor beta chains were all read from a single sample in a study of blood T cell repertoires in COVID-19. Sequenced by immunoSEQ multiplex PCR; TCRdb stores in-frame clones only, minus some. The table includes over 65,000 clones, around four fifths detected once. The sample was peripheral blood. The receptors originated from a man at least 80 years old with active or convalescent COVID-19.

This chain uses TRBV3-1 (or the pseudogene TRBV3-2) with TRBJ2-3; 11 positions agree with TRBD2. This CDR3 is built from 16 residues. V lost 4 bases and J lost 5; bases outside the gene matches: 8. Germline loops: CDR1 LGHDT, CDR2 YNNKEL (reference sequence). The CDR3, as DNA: TGTGCCAGCAGCCCCTTTAGCGGGGGGGCCGGAGATACGCAGTATTTT. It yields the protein CASSPFSGGAGDTQYF.

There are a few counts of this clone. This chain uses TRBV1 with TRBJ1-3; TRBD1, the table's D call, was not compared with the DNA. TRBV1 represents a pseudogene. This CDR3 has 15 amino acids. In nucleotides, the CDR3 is TGCACCAGCAGCGAAGGACAGCCGACTCGTAACACCATATATTTT. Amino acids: CTSSEGQPTRNTIYF.

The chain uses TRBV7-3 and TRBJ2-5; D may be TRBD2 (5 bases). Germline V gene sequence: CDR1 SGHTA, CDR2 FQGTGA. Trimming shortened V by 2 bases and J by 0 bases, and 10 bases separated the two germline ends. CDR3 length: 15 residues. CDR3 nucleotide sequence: TGTGCCAGCAGCTTAGACGTCGGGAACCAAGAGACCCAGTACTTC. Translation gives CASSLDVGNQETQYF.

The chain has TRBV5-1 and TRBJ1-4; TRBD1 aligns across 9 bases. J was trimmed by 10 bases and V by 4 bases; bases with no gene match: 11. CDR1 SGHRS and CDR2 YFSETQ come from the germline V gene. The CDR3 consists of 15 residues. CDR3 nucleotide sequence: TGCGCCAGCAGCAGGGACAGGGCCTCAGGGGGAAAACTGTTTTTT. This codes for CASSRDRASGGKLFF.

The CDR3 region is CASSRRTGWTVGELFF. The CDR3 coding sequence is TGTGCCAGCAGCCGAAGGACAGGGTGGACGGTCGGGGAGCTGTTTTTT. The gene calls are TRBV5-8 and TRBJ2-2; TRBD1 matches 8 bases. CDR1 SGHTS and CDR2 YDEGEE come from the germline V gene. After removal of 4 bases from V and 7 bases from J, the junction contained 12 bases not matched to a gene. The CDR3 covers 16 residues. The variable domain in full, with the rest retrieved from reference TRBV5-8 and TRBJ2-2, is EAGVTQSPTHLIKTRGQQATLRCSPISGHTSVYWYQQALGLGLQFLLWYDEGEERNRGNFPPRFSGRQFPNYSSELNVNALELEDSALYLCASSRRTGWTVGELFFGEGSRLTVL.

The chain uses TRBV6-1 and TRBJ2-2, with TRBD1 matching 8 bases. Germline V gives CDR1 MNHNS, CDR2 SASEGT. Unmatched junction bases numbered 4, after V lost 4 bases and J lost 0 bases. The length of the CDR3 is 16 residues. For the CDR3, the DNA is TGTGCCAGCAGTGTCCTACAGGGGGCGAACACCGGGGAGCTGTTTTTT. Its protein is CASSVLQGANTGELFF.

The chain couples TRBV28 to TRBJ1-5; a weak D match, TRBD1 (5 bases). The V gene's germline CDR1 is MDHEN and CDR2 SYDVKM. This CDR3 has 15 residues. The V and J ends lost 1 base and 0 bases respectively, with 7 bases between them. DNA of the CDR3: TGTGCCAGCAGTTTATTCGACAGTAGCAATCAGCCCCAGCATTTT. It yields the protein CASSLFDSSNQPQHF.

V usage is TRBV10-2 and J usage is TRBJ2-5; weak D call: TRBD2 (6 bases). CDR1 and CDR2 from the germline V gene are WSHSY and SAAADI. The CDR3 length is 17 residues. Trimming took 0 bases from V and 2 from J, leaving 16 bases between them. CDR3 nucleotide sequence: TGCGCCAGCAGTGAGTCGAGGTCCGGGACTCCGCAAGAGACCCAGTACTTC. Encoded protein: CASSESRSGTPQETQYF.

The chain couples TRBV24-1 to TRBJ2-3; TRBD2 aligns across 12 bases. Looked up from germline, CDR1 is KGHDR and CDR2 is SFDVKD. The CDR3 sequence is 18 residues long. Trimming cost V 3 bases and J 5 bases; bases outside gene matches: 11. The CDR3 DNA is TGTGCCACCAGTGATGCTAGCGGGAGGGCCGGTTGGGGAGATACGCAGTATTTT. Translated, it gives CATSDASGRAGWGDTQYF.

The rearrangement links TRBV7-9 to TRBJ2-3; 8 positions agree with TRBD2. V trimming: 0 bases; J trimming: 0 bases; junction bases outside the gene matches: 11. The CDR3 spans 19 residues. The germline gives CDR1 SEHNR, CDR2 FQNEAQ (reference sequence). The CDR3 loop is CASSLAAGAHRVSTDTQYF. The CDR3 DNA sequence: TGTGCCAGCAGCTTAGCAGCGGGGGCCCATAGGGTTAGCACAGATACGCAGTATTTT. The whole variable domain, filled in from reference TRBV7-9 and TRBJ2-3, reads DTGVSQNPRHKITKRGQNVTFRCDPISEHNRLYWYRQTLGQGPEFLTYFQNEAQLEKSRLLSDRFSAERPKGSFSTLEIQRTEQGDSAMYLCASSLAAGAHRVSTDTQYFGPGTRLTVL.